This TCR beta chain emerged from a study of cytomegalovirus exposure and HLA in healthy donors. Vbeta (60) and Jbeta (13) primers were used in the PCR. Sequenced by immunoSEQ multiplex PCR; TCRdb stores in-frame clones only, minus some. The table lists over 150,000 clones, roughly 82% of them singletons, with approximately 12% in the top ten. What was sequenced was PBMCs. This clonotype was obtained from a man over 45 in good health and CMV-seropositive.

Here the CDR3 reads CASSSPGAGVGYEQYF. The DNA of the CDR3 is TGTGCCAGCAGCTCCCCCGGAGCGGGAGTCGGTTACGAGCAGTACTTC. The gene calls are TRBV7-9 and TRBJ2-7; TRBD2 matches 8 bases. The CDR3 runs to 16 residues. The V gene end was trimmed by 4 bases and the J gene end by 4 bases; junction bases not matched to a gene: 12. Germline CDR1 and CDR2: SEHNR and FQNEAQ (reference sequence).